These 24 T cell receptor beta chains came from one sample sequenced in a study of PD-L1 blockade in urothelial cancer (dated by TCRdb to 2016 to 2017). The time point label, as the study defines it: peripheral blood 6 weeks after treatment start. Library method: the immunoSEQ multiplex PCR assay. TCRdb stores this immuneACCESS table with in-frame sequences only. Part of the clones is absent; in the studies checked, under half of the shortfall reflects unresolved V genes, and no reason is known for the rest. The sample yields tens of thousands of clones; approximately 90% were counted once. The ten largest clones represent 0.87% of the sample. Sequences were derived from PBMCs, sampled around atezolizumab (anti-PD-L1) treatment. Receptors originate from a woman aged 80 or older with urothelial cancer.

The DNA for the CDR3 is TGTGCCAGCAGGGAGCTGAGCCCTCAGGGAAACACCATATATTTT. Its translation is CASRELSPQGNTIYF. This sequence joins TRBV6-1 and TRBJ1-3; D is unclear. The V end was cut by 6 bases, the J end by 4 bases, with 16 bases between. The CDR3 is 15 residues long. Germline CDR1 reads MNHNS; CDR2 reads SASEGT.

The chain joins TRBV7-9 to TRBJ1-2; TRBD1 is a possible D gene (5 bases). Trimming removed 5 bases from V and 5 bases from J, with 9 bases in between. CDR3 length: 12 amino acids. Looked up from germline, CDR1 is SEHNR and CDR2 is FQNEAQ (reference sequence). The CDR3 protein is CASSPGTYGYTF. CDR3 nucleotide sequence: TGTGCCAGCAGCCCTGGGACTTATGGCTACACCTTC.

This sequence joins TRBV5-4 and TRBJ2-5; 11 bases are a match to TRBD2. J gave up 7 bases and V 2 bases, and 10 bases lay outside the gene matches. From germline, CDR1 is SGHNT and CDR2 YYREEE (reference sequence). The CDR3 has 16 residues. CDR3 in DNA: TGTGCCAGCAGCTTACCTCTAGCGGGAGGAGGGGGGACCCAGTACTTC. Protein product: CASSLPLAGGGGTQYF.

The chain uses TRBV2 and TRBJ2-2, with 8 bases matching TRBD1. CDR1 SNHLY and CDR2 FYNNEI come from the germline V gene. The trim removed 4 bases at V and 5 bases at J, leaving 6 bases unmatched. This CDR3 is built from 15 residues. In nucleotides, the CDR3 is TGTGCCAGCAGTGTAGGGCAGGGGGCGACCGGGGAGCTGTTTTTT. It encodes CASSVGQGATGELFF.

The chain joins TRBV19 to TRBJ2-3, with D perhaps TRBD2 (6 bases). This CDR3 has 13 residues. V lost 5 bases and J 4 bases, leaving 10 bases between the germline ends. Germline V lookup: CDR1 LNHDA, CDR2 SQIVND (reference sequence). The CDR3 region is CASSPGGADTQYF. CDR3 sequence (DNA): TGTGCCAGTAGTCCCGGCGGGGCAGATACGCAGTATTTT.

CDR3 bases: TGTGCCAGCAGTTTTCCCCTAGCGGGAGCTGAGCAGTTCTTC. This codes for CASSFPLAGAEQFF. The V and J genes are TRBV27 and TRBJ2-1; 10 bases map to TRBD2. V was pared by 3 bases and J by 9 bases, with 5 bases of the junction left unmatched. The length of the CDR3 is 14 residues. In germline, CDR1 is MNHEY, CDR2 SMNVEV (reference sequence).

The chain combines TRBV18 with TRBJ2-1; TRBD1 might be the D (7 bases). The V gene's germline CDR1 is KGHSH and CDR2 LQKENI. The CDR3 consists of 16 residues. With 1 base removed from V and 7 bases from J, the gap between germline ends came to 17 bases. CDR3 nucleotides: TGTGCCAGCTCACCACGACAGGGTGGGGGGAGAAATGAGCAGTTCTTC. It encodes CASSPRQGGGRNEQFF.

The chain is built from TRBV5-1 and TRBJ2-5, with 10 bases that match TRBD2. The ends lost 7 bases at V and 3 bases at J; junction bases unmatched: 6. CDR1 is SGHRS and CDR2 is YFSETQ in the germline V gene. This CDR3 comprises 14 residues. CDR3 coding DNA: TGCGCCAGCTCCCCAGGGACTAGCGAAGAGACCCAGTACTTC. It yields the protein CASSPGTSEETQYF.

This clone was counted once. This CDR3 is CASSSSTGTGGPSYEQYF. Written as DNA, the CDR3 is TGTGCCAGCAGCTCCAGCACCGGGACAGGGGGCCCCTCCTACGAGCAGTACTTC. V usage is TRBV7-8 and J usage is TRBJ2-7; 12 positions match TRBD1. Germline CDR1 SGHVS, CDR2 FQNEAQ. The CDR3 sequence is 18 residues long. J gave up 0 bases and V 4 bases, and 10 bases lay outside the gene matches. The full variable domain, completed using reference TRBV7-8 and TRBJ2-7, is GAGVSQSPRYKVAKRGQDVALRCDPISGHVSLFWYQQALGQGPEFLTYFQNEAQLDKSGLPSDRFFAERPEGSVSTLKIQRTQQEDSAVYLCASSSSTGTGGPSYEQYFGPGTRLTVT.

This sequence joins TRBV19 and TRBJ1-3, with D hard to call. This CDR3 is built from 16 residues. Germline CDR1 is LNHDA and CDR2 is SQIVND (reference sequence). V shed 4 bases and J shed 2 bases, with 15 bases lying between them. CDR3 protein: CASSTPGEAPGNTIYF. For the CDR3, the DNA is TGTGCCAGTAGTACCCCAGGTGAAGCCCCTGGAAACACCATATATTTT.

This rearrangement joins TRBV7-2 to TRBJ2-7; 10 bases fit TRBD1. Looked up from germline, CDR1 is SGHTA and CDR2 is FQGNSA. With V trimmed by 1 base and J by 1 base, 10 bases remained unmatched. CDR3 size: 18 residues. The CDR3, as DNA: TGTGCCAGCAGCTTAGGGAATACGGGACAGGGGATTTCCTACGAGCAGTACTTC. It specifies CASSLGNTGQGISYEQYF.

The chain couples TRBV9 to TRBJ2-5; TRBD2 matches 7 bases. The CDR3 has 16 residues. Germline V gives CDR1 SGDLS, CDR2 YYNGEE. After removal of 4 bases from V and 2 bases from J, the junction contained 11 bases not matched to a gene. CDR3 protein: CASSPTGGSAQETQYF. The CDR3 region has the DNA TGTGCCAGCAGCCCCACCGGGGGGTCCGCTCAAGAGACCCAGTACTTC.

A few counts support this clone. J is TRBJ2-3 and V is TRBV5-5; D remains unclear. The CDR3 sequence is 13 residues long. Trimming took 0 bases from V and 1 from J, leaving 3 bases between them. The germline CDR1 and CDR2 sequences are SGHKS and YYEKEE (reference sequence). The CDR3 is CASSLVGTDTQYF. In nucleotides, the CDR3 is TGTGCCAGCAGCTTGGTAGGCACAGATACGCAGTATTTT.

The chain links TRBV11-3 to TRBJ2-5; no firm D call. This CDR3 has 13 residues. The V end was cut by 0 bases, the J end by 0 bases, with 2 bases between. Per the germline V gene, CDR1 is SGHNT and CDR2 is YENEEA. The CDR3 protein is CASSLDNQETQYF. The CDR3 DNA is TGTGCCAGCAGCTTAGACAACCAAGAGACCCAGTACTTC.

The chain's CDR3 is CASSPDSLNQPQHF. CDR3 DNA sequence: TGCGCCAGCAGCCCTGACAGCCTCAATCAGCCCCAGCATTTT. The chain uses TRBV5-1 and TRBJ1-5; a weak D match, TRBD1 (5 bases). Germline V gene sequence: CDR1 SGHRS, CDR2 YFSETQ. Trimming stripped 4 bases from V and 3 bases from J, with 11 bases between. The CDR3 spans 14 residues.

This sequence joins TRBV2 and TRBJ2-3; possible D gene TRBD1, 6 bases. The CDR3 is 14 residues long. Trimming removed 1 base at V and 4 bases at J, with 9 bases between. Germline assignment: CDR1 SNHLY and CDR2 FYNNEI. CDR3 protein: CASSEDRVPDTQYF. Here the CDR3 DNA reads TGTGCCAGCAGTGAAGACAGGGTCCCAGATACGCAGTATTTT.

CDR3 loop: CASSLRTAMNTEAFF. DNA of the CDR3: TGTGCCAGCAGCCTCCGGACAGCTATGAACACTGAAGCTTTCTTT. The V and J genes are TRBV14 and TRBJ1-1; a weak D match, TRBD1 (6 bases). The V end lost 4 bases, the J end lost 0 bases, and 12 bases lay between the germline ends. The CDR3 is 15 residues long. Germline CDR1 reads SGHDN; CDR2 reads FVKESK.

The chain couples TRBV11-1 to TRBJ1-1; D is unclear. This CDR3 is built from 11 residues. Trimming took off 5 bases at V and 8 bases at J, with 9 bases between the two ends. CDR1 is SGHAT and CDR2 is FQDESV in the germline V gene (reference sequence). CDR3 region: CASSARVEAFF. CDR3 in DNA: TGTGCCAGCAGCGCCCGGGTGGAAGCTTTCTTT.

The chain couples TRBV10-2 to TRBJ2-7; a possible D gene is TRBD2 (5 bases). The CDR3 is 13 residues long. Looked up from germline, CDR1 is WSHSY and CDR2 is SAAADI. Trimming stripped 0 bases from V and 4 bases from J, with 7 bases between. The CDR3 is CASSESRGYEQYF. CDR3 in DNA: TGCGCCAGCAGTGAGTCAAGAGGGTACGAGCAGTACTTC.

The genes are TRBV18 and TRBJ2-2; D is possibly TRBD1 (5 bases). The germline CDR1 and CDR2 sequences are KGHSH and LQKENI. This CDR3 is built from 13 residues. Trimming pared 6 bases from V and 6 bases from J, leaving 11 bases between. CDR3 in DNA: TGTGCCAGCTCTCGCAGGGTTCCCGGGGAGCTGTTTTTT. As protein: CASSRRVPGELFF. Full variable domain (outside the CDR3, taken from reference TRBV18 and TRBJ2-2): NAGVMQNPRHLVRRRGQEARLRCSPMKGHSHVYWYRQLPEEGLKFMVYLQKENIIDESGMPKERFSAEFPKEGPSILRIQQVVRGDSAAYFCASSRRVPGELFFGEGSRLTVL.

The chain links TRBV4-1 to TRBJ1-2, with a weak D call TRBD1 (6 bases). The CDR3 loop spans 17 amino acids. The germline gives CDR1 MGHRA, CDR2 YSYEKL. Trimming stripped 2 bases from V and 4 bases from J, with 20 bases between. CDR3 DNA: TGCGCCAGCAGCCAAACACCAAGGGGGGGTTTGGTCTATGGCTACACCTTC. Amino acid sequence: CASSQTPRGGLVYGYTF.

The chain recombines TRBV10-1 with TRBJ2-7; 7 bases match TRBD1. The CDR3 is 15 residues long. Trimming removed 1 base from V and 2 bases from J; junction bases left unmatched: 5. CDR1 and CDR2 (germline): WNHNN, SYGVQD (reference sequence). The CDR3 protein is CASSEYQGGTYEQYF. The CDR3 nucleotides read TGCGCCAGCAGTGAGTATCAAGGGGGCACCTACGAGCAGTACTTC.

J is TRBJ1-4 and V is TRBV6-1; maybe TRBD1 (5 bases). This CDR3 is 18 amino acids long. Per the germline V gene, CDR1 is MNHNS and CDR2 is SASEGT. Trimming left V 1 base short and J 2 bases short, with 17 bases between. The DNA of the CDR3 is TGTGCCAGCAGTGAAGGGTTAAAGGGGTGGGCGACTAATGAAAAACTGTTTTTT. Translated, it gives CASSEGLKGWATNEKLFF.

The CDR3 protein is CATGTGAEETQYF. The CDR3 DNA reads TGCGCCACTGGGACAGGGGCTGAGGAGACCCAGTACTTC. The chain employs TRBV10-1 and TRBJ2-5, with 10 bases identical to TRBD1. The CDR3 covers 13 residues. V was pared by 10 bases and J by 5 bases, with 7 bases of the junction left unmatched. Looked up from germline, CDR1 is WNHNN and CDR2 is SYGVQD (reference sequence).